The 15 T cell receptor beta chains in this list originate from one sample, sequenced in a study of blood T cell repertoires in COVID-19. Produced via immunoSEQ multiplex PCR; TCRdb's table is partial and in-frame only. The data contain approximately 150,000 clones, roughly 79% of them singletons. Sequencing was done on a sample of peripheral blood. The receptors were sampled from a human donor in a cohort sampled during active COVID-19.

The chain employs TRBV9 and TRBJ2-7; perhaps TRBD1 as D (6 bases). The germline gives CDR1 SGDLS, CDR2 YYNGEE. The CDR3 has 14 amino acids. V was trimmed by 3 bases and J by 1 base, leaving 11 bases between them. The CDR3 here is CASSATGQSYEQYF. The CDR3 coding sequence is TGTGCCAGCAGCGCCACTGGACAGTCCTACGAGCAGTACTTC.

CDR3 coding DNA: TGTGCCAGCAGCTTAGAGGGGCTAGCGGGAGGCGAGCAGTACTTC. It specifies CASSLEGLAGGEQYF. The V gene is TRBV7-8, the J gene TRBJ2-7; 11 bases match TRBD2. The CDR3 is made up of 15 amino acids. Germline CDR1 and CDR2: SGHVS and FQNEAQ. The V gene end was trimmed by 1 base and the J gene end by 6 bases; junction bases not matched to a gene: 5.

This chain uses TRBV7-9 with TRBJ2-3; the match to TRBD2 covers 9 bases. This CDR3 has 15 amino acids. Germline CDR1 reads SEHNR; CDR2 reads FQNEAQ (reference sequence). V gave up 3 bases and J gave up 4 bases; unmatched junction bases: 5. The CDR3 spells CASSFGAGGADTQYF. DNA for the CDR3: TGTGCCAGCAGCTTCGGAGCGGGAGGCGCAGATACGCAGTATTTT.

This chain links TRBV7-2 with TRBJ2-3; possibly TRBD2 for D (6 bases). CDR3 length: 15 residues. The germline V gene encodes CDR1 SGHTA and CDR2 FQGNSA. The ends were cut back, 7 bases at V and 1 base at J, with 15 bases in the middle. CDR3 bases: TGTGCCAGCAAGACGGGAGACTCGGGCACAGATACGCAGTATTTT. Translation: CASKTGDSGTDTQYF. The full variable domain, rest sourced from reference TRBV7-2 and TRBJ2-3, is GAGVSQSPSNKVTEKGKDVELRCDPISGHTALYWYRQSLGQGLEFLIYFQGNSAPDKSGLPSDRFSAERTGGSVSTLTIQRTQQEDSAVYLCASKTGDSGTDTQYFGPGTRLTVL.

DNA of the CDR3: TGCGCCAGCAGCCGAAACCCCGGACAGGGTGCCTACGAGCAGTACTTC. This translates into CASSRNPGQGAYEQYF. The V gene is TRBV4-1, the J gene TRBJ2-7; 8 bases line up with TRBD1. V gave up 4 bases and J gave up 2 bases; unmatched junction bases: 10. This CDR3 spans 16 amino acids. CDR1 and CDR2 (germline): MGHRA, YSYEKL.

This chain uses TRBV19 with TRBJ2-3; possible D gene TRBD2, 5 bases. Germline-derived CDR1 and CDR2 are LNHDA and SQIVND (reference sequence). The CDR3 covers 13 residues. With 4 bases removed from V and 4 bases from J, the gap between germline ends came to 9 bases. CDR3 sequence: CASSRELADTQYF. The CDR3 nucleotides read TGTGCCAGTAGTAGAGAACTAGCAGATACGCAGTATTTT.

The chain uses TRBV4-2 and TRBJ2-3; 7 positions match TRBD2. Germline CDR1 LGHNA, CDR2 YNFKEQ. Trimming took 0 bases from V and 4 from J; bases not matched to a gene: 13. The CDR3 is 18 amino acids. The CDR3 DNA is TGTGCCAGCAGCCAAGATCCCCCTAGCGGTGCTAGAGCAGATACGCAGTATTTT. It specifies CASSQDPPSGARADTQYF.

A few counts support this clone. The rearrangement uses TRBV4-2 and TRBJ1-5; no definite D call. The germline V gene encodes CDR1 LGHNA and CDR2 YNFKEQ. The CDR3 is 16 residues long. Trimming removed 1 base from V and 4 bases from J, with 14 bases in between. For the CDR3, the DNA is TGTGCCAGCAGCCAAGTCGAGGGCCTCCGAAATCAGCCCCAGCATTTT. This encodes CASSQVEGLRNQPQHF.

The chain has TRBV28 and TRBJ2-5, with TRBD2 matching over 7 bases. The trim removed 4 bases at V and 3 bases at J, leaving 5 bases unmatched. CDR3 length: 14 amino acids. Germline CDR1 is MDHEN and CDR2 is SYDVKM. The chain's CDR3 is CASSSGTTKETQYF. The CDR3 nucleotides read TGTGCCAGCAGTTCCGGGACTACTAAAGAGACCCAGTACTTC.

The genes are TRBV19 and TRBJ2-4, with TRBD1 matching over 8 bases. The CDR3 is 15 amino acids. CDR1 LNHDA and CDR2 SQIVND come from the germline V gene (reference sequence). J was trimmed by 4 bases and V by 3 bases; bases with no gene match: 5. Here the CDR3 DNA reads TGTGCCAGTAGTATGGCCGGGACAGGTAAAAACATTCAGTACTTC. This sequence encodes CASSMAGTGKNIQYF.

The genes are TRBV5-1 and TRBJ1-5; the D gene is possibly TRBD1 (6 bases). Germline assignment: CDR1 SGHRS and CDR2 YFSETQ. The CDR3 totals 15 residues. Trimming removed 6 bases at V and 6 bases at J, with 19 bases between. The CDR3 loop is CASKVGQGGGQPQHF. In DNA, the CDR3 is TGCGCCAGCAAAGTAGGGCAGGGAGGGGGTCAGCCCCAGCATTTT.

This rearrangement joins TRBV3-1 (or the pseudogene TRBV3-2) to TRBJ2-2, with TRBD2 identical over 8 bases. Per the germline V gene, CDR1 is LGHDT and CDR2 is YNNKEL (reference sequence). The CDR3 contains 14 residues. The junction had 4 bases not matched to a gene; V was cut back by 1 base and J by 9 bases. This chain's CDR3 is CASSQGAGGRELFF. DNA of the CDR3: TGTGCCAGCAGCCAAGGCGCGGGAGGCCGGGAGCTGTTTTTT.

This clone is a singleton in its sample. The chain carries TRBV2 and TRBJ1-5; D may be TRBD1 (5 bases). V lost 8 bases to trimming and J lost 5 bases, with 19 bases between them. Germline V gives CDR1 SNHLY, CDR2 FYNNEI. CDR3 length equals 15 residues. CDR3 bases: TGTGCCAGCGCAGGGCTGGAGGGCCTGGATCAGCCCCAGCATTTT. It yields the protein CASAGLEGLDQPQHF. The full variable domain, rest sourced from reference TRBV2 and TRBJ1-5, is EPEVTQTPSHQVTQMGQEVILRCVPISNHLYFYWYRQILGQKVEFLVSFYNNEISEKSEIFDDQFSVERPDGSNFTLKIRSTKLEDSAMYFCASAGLEGLDQPQHFGDGTRLSIL.

V is TRBV3-1 (or the pseudogene TRBV3-2) and J is TRBJ2-7; 9 positions match TRBD1. Germline assignment: CDR1 LGHDT and CDR2 YNNKEL (reference sequence). Trimming cost V 5 bases and J 6 bases; bases outside gene matches: 8. This CDR3 region has 14 residues. Written as DNA, the CDR3 is TGTGCCAGCAGCAATGCCGGGACAGGGTTCGAGCAGTACTTC. Encoded protein: CASSNAGTGFEQYF.

The chain employs TRBV21-1 and TRBJ1-5. TRBV21-1 is reported as a pseudogene. This CDR3 region has 13 residues. The CDR3, as DNA: TGTGCCAGCAGTCGGGGAGCTGATCAGCCCCAGCATTTT. Its protein is CASSRGADQPQHF.